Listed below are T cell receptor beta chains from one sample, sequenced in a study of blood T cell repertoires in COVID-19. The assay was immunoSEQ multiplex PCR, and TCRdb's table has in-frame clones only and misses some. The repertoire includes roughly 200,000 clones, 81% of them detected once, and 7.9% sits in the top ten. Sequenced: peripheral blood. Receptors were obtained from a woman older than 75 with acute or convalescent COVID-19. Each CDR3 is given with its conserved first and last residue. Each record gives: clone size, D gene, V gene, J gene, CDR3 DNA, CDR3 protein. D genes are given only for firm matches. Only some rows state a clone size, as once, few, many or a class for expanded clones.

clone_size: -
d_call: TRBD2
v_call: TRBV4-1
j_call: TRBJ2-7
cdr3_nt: TGCGCCAGCAGCCAGGCGGGGGTGAGCTCCTACGAGCAGTACTTC
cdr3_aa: CASSQAGVSSYEQYF

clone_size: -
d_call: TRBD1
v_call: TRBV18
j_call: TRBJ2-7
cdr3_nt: TGTGCCAGCTCACCCTCGGGACAGGGAAGTTACGAGCAGTACTTC
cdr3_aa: CASSPSGQGSYEQYF

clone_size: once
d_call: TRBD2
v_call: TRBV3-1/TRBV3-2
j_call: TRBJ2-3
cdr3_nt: TGTGCCAGCAGCCAAGGGGGACGGGGAGGGAGGTCAGATACGCAGTATTTT
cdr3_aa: CASSQGGRGGRSDTQYF

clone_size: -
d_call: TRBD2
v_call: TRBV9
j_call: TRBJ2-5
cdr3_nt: TGTGCCAGCAGCGCCCATAGCGGGAACGAAGAGACCCAGTACTTC
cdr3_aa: CASSAHSGNEETQYF

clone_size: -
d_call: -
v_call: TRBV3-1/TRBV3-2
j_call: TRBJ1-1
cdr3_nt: TGTGCCAGCAGTCGAGCCATGAACACTGAAGCTTTCTTT
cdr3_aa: CASSRAMNTEAFF

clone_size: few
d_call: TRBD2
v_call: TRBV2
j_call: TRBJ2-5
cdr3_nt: TGTGCCAGCAGTTTGAGGACTAGCGGGGGGGTTGAGACCCAGTACTTC
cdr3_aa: CASSLRTSGGVETQYF

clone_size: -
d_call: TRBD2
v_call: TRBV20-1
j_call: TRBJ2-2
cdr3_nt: TGCAGTGCTAGTCTAGCGGGGATTGACGGGGAGCTGTTTTTT
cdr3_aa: CSASLAGIDGELFF

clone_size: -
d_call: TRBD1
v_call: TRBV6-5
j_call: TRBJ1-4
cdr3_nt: TGTGCCAGCAGTTACATGGACAGGGCTAATGAAAAACTGTTTTTT
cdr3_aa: CASSYMDRANEKLFF

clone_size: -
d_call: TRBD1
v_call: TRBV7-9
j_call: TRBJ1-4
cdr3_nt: TGTGCCAGCAGCTCCGGGACAGGGGAATATGAAAAACTGTTTTTT
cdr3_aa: CASSSGTGEYEKLFF

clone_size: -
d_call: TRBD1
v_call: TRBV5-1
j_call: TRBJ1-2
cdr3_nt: TGCGCCAGCAGCATAGACAGGGATGGCTACACCTTC
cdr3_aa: CASSIDRDGYTF

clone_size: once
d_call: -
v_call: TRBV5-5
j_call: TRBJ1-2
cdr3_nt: TGTGCCAGCACGCGGATGGAGGAGGGCTACACCTTC
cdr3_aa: CASTRMEEGYTF

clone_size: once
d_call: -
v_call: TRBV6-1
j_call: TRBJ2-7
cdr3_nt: TGTGCCAGCAGTGAAACGGCAGGGCTCCCCTACGAGCAGTACTTC
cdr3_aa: CASSETAGLPYEQYF

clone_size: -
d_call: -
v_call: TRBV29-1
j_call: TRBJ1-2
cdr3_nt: TGCAGCGTCCCGAATGGGGGGGCGCGTAACTATGGCTACACCTTC
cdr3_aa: CSVPNGGARNYGYTF

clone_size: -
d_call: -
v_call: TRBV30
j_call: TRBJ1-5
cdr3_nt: TGTGCCTGGAGTAAACAGGACAATCAGCCCCAGCATTTT
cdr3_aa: CAWSKQDNQPQHF

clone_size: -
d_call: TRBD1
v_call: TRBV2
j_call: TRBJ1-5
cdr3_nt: TGTGCCAGCAGTCAACGGACAGGCGGAAGTCAGCCCCAGCATTTT
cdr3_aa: CASSQRTGGSQPQHF

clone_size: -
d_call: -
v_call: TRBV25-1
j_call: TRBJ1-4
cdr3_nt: TGTGCCAGCAGTGAATTTGAGGAAAAACTGTTTTTT
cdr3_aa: CASSEFEEKLFF

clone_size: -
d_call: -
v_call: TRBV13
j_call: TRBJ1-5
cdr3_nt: TGTGCCAGCAGCTTTTCAACAGACAATCAGCCCCAGCATTTT
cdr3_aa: CASSFSTDNQPQHF

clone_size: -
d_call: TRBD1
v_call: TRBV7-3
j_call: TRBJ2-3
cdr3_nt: TGTGCCAGCAGCTTAAGTTGGAGGACAGGGTTGGTCACAGATACGCAGTATTTT
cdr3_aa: CASSLSWRTGLVTDTQYF

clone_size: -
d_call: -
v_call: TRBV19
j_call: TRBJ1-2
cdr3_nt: TGTGCCAGTAGTATAGATTCAGCTCCGAGAGGGGGCTACACCTTC
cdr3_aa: CASSIDSAPRGGYTF

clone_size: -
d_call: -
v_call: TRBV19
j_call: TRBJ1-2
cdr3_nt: TGTGCCAGTAGGGAACGGGGAGGAGACTATGGCTACACCTTC
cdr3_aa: CASRERGGDYGYTF

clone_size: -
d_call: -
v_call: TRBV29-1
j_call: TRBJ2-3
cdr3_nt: TGCAGCGTTGAGGGGCAGGGCCCAGATACGCAGTATTTT
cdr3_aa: CSVEGQGPDTQYF

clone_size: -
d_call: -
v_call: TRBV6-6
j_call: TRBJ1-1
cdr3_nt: TGTGCCAGCAGAGTAAGGGGAGGGAACACTGAAGCTTTCTTT
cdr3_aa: CASRVRGGNTEAFF

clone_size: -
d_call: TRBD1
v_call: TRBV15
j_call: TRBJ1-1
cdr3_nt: TGTGCCACCAGCAGATACAATTATGCCGCAGGGGGCCAAAACACTGAAGCTTTCTTT
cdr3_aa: CATSRYNYAAGGQNTEAFF

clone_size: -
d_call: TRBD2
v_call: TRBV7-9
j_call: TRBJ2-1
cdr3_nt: TGTGCCAGCGGGCGGCTAGCGGCCTTGAATGAGCAGTTCTTC
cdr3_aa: CASGRLAALNEQFF

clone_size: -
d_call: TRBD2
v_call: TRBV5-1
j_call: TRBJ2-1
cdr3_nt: TGCGCCAGCAGCTCGGGACTAGCGAGAGATGAGCAGTTCTTC
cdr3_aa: CASSSGLARDEQFF

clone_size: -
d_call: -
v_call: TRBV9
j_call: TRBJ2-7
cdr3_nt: TGTGCCAGCAGCGTAGAGGGGGGGGCCGCCAACGAGCAGTACTTC
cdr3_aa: CASSVEGGAANEQYF

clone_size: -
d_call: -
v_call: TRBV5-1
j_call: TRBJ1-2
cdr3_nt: TGCGCCAGCAGCTTGGACGGCTCCGGGGGCTACACCTTC
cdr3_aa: CASSLDGSGGYTF

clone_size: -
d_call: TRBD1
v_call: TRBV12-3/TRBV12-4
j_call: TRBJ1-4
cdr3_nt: TGTGCCAGCAGTTTACAGGCGGACAGGGCGATGTTTTTT
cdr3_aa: CASSLQADRAMFF

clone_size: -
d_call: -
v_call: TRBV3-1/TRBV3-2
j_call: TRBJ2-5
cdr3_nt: TGTGCCAGCAGCTCCAGTCGGGGAGAGACCCAGTACTTC
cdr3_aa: CASSSSRGETQYF

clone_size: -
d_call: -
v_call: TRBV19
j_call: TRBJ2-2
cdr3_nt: TGTGCCAGTAGTATCCACAGCTGGGACACCGGGGAGCTGTTTTTT
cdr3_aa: CASSIHSWDTGELFF

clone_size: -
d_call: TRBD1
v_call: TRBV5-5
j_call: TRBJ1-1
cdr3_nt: TGTGCCAGCAGCTTGGCTGGGACAGGGGGTCCGAACACTGAAGCTTTCTTT
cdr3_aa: CASSLAGTGGPNTEAFF

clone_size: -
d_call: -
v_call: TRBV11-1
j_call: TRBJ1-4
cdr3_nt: TGTGCCAGCAGCCGAGCGACAGAGTCTAATGAAAAACTGTTTTTT
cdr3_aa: CASSRATESNEKLFF

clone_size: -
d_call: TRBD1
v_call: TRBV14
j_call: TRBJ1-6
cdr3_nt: TGTGCCAGCAGCCTGGACAGGGGGATTTCACCCCTCCACTTT
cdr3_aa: CASSLDRGISPLHF

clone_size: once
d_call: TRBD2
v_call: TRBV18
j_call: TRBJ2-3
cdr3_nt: TGTGCCAGCTCACCGCGGACTAGCGGGGAAGGAGGTACAGATACGCAGTATTTT
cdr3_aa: CASSPRTSGEGGTDTQYF

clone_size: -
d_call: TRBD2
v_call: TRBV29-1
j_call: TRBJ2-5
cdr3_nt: TGCAGCGTCCCGACTAGCGGGAGAGAGACCCAGTACTTC
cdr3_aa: CSVPTSGRETQYF

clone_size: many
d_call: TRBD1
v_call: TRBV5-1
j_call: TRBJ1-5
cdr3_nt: TGCGCCAGCAGCCCAAACCGGGACAGGGGATTGGGCAGCAATCAGCCCCAGCATTTT
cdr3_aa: CASSPNRDRGLGSNQPQHF

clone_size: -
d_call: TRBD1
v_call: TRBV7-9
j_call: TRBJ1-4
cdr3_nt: TGTGCCAGCAGCGCGGACAGGACAACTAATGAAAAACTGTTTTTT
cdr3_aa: CASSADRTTNEKLFF

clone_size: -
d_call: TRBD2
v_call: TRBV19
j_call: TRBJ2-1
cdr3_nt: TGTGCCAGTAGTATAGAAGACACCGGGACTAGCGGGAGGCTAGGGGAGCAGTTCTTC
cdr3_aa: CASSIEDTGTSGRLGEQFF

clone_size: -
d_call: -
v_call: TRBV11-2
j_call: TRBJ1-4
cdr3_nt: TGTGCCAGCGGACTGACAGGAGATGAAAAACTGTTTTTT
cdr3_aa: CASGLTGDEKLFF

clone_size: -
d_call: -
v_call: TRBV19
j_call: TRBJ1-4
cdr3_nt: TGTGCCAGTAATCGACAGGTTGATGAAAAACTGTTTTTT
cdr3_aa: CASNRQVDEKLFF

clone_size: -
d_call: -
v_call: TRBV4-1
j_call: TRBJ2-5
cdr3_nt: TGCGCCAGCAGCCAAGATCCCACTAGCTGGGAGACCCAGTACTTC
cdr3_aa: CASSQDPTSWETQYF

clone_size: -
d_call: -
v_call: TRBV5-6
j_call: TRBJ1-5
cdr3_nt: TGTGCCAGCAGCTTGGCAGCAGGGGCTAGGGGATTGAATCAGCCCCAGCATTTT
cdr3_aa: CASSLAAGARGLNQPQHF

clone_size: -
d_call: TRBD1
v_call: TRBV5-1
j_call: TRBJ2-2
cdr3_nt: TGCGCCAGCACCCTCCTCACAGGGGCGCCCACCGGGGAGCTGTTTTTT
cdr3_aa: CASTLLTGAPTGELFF

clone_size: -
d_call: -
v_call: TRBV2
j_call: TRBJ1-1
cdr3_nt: TGTGCCAGCCGGGTCGTGTTAACAGAAGCTTTCTTT
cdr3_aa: CASRVVLTEAFF

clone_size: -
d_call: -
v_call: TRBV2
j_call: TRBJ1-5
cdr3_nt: TGTGCCAGCAGGGACAGACAGGTGCTCAATCAGCCCCAGCATTTT
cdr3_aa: CASRDRQVLNQPQHF

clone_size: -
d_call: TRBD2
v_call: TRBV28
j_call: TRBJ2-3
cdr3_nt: TGTGCCAGCAACCTCTGGGGCGGGGGGCTGAGGGCAGATACGCAGTATTTT
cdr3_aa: CASNLWGGGLRADTQYF

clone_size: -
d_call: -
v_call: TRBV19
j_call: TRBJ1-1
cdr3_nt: TGTGCCAGTAGTCCTCCGGAGGGTCTCATGAACACTGAAGCTTTCTTT
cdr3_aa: CASSPPEGLMNTEAFF

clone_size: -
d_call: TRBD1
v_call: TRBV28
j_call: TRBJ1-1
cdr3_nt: TGTGCCAGCAGTTTATATACCCTAGCAAACCGACCGGGACAGGGGGAGATTGAAGCTTTCTTT
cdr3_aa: CASSLYTLANRPGQGEIEAFF

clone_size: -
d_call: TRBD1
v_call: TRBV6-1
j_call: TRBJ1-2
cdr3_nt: TGTGCCAGCAGTGAAACATTGGCGCGACAGGGGGCAGGGGGCTACACCTTC
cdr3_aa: CASSETLARQGAGGYTF

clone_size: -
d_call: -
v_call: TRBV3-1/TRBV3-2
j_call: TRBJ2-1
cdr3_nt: TGTGCCAGCAGCCAAGATCACGGCGGGACCGGATCGGATGAGCAGTTCTTC
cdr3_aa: CASSQDHGGTGSDEQFF

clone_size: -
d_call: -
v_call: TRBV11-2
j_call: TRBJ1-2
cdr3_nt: TGTGCCAGCAGCTTATTCGGGGGGGAGGGATATGGCTACACCTTC
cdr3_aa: CASSLFGGEGYGYTF

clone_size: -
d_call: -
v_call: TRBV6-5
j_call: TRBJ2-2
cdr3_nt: TGTGCCAGCAGTTACTCGTACAGCACGAACACCGGGGAGCTGTTTTTT
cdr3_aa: CASSYSYSTNTGELFF

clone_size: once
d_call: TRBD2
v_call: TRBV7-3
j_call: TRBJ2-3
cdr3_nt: TGTGCCAGCAGCTTGGCGGGAGGAGGGGGCACAGATACGCAGTATTTT
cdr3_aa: CASSLAGGGGTDTQYF